This T cell receptor (beta chain) was obtained from a study of regulatory T cells in long-lasting Graves disease. Trimming cost V 4 bases and J 1 base; bases outside gene matches: 12. The CDR3 consists of 18 residues. Germline loops: CDR1 SGHDT, CDR2 YYEEEE. The sample's time point: newly diagnosed GD, antithyroid drugs for less than 3 months. The TCR library was prepared using RNA isolated from PBMCs. Libraries of TCR beta came from iRepertoire HTBI primers plus Arm-PCR of CDR3 regions. TCRdb passed the multiplex PCR reads through MiXCR, listing each CDR3 protein once. The sample gives approximately 400,000 distinct CDR3 sequences, approximately 15% of which show up once; about 8% is in the top ten. A further study also used this sample, focusing on T cells in Graves' hyperthyroidism and ophthalmopathy. That paper adds: A set of HTBI primers served as the primers for a first-round RT-PCR of the TCR CDR3.

V usage is TRBV5-6 and J usage is TRBJ2-1, with 9 bases aligning to TRBD1. Sequencing was performed on peripheral blood mononuclear cells (PBMCs), taken at new diagnosis, from a patient treated with antithyroid drugs. This receptor was identified in a woman in her 40s with Graves disease. The CDR3 bases are TGTGCCAGCAGCGGAATTCGAGGGACAGGGTTTTCCTACAATGAGCAGTTCTTC. The encoded protein is CASSGIRGTGFSYNEQFF.